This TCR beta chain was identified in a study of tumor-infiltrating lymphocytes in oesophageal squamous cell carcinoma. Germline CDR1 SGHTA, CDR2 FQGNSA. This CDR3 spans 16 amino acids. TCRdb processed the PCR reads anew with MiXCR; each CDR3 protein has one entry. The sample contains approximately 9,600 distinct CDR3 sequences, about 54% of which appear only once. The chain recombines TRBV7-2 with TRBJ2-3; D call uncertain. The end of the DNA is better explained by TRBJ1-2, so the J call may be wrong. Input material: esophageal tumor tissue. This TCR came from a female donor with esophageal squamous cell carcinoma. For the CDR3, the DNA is TGTGCCAGCAGCTCCGGTGGGATTAGGGAAATCTATGGCTACACCTTC. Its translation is CASSSGGIREIYGYTF.